This T cell receptor (beta chain) came from a study of OX40 agonist ivuxolimab in advanced cancers. Study-level background: The dose-escalation cohort had hepatocellular carcinoma, melanoma, renal cell or head and neck cancer.

Germline values: CDR1 SGHTA, CDR2 FQGNSA. V lost 4 bases to trimming and J lost 6 bases, with 19 bases between them. The CDR3 is made up of 16 amino acids. The method was immunoSEQ multiplex PCR; TCRdb's version includes in-frame clones alone and lacks a portion of them. Of 60,000 to 70,000 clones listed, approximately 86% are singletons. The receptor was derived from an adult with an advanced solid tumor such as melanoma, head and neck, liver or kidney cancer. Sequenced here: CD4+ or CD8+ T cells sorted from blood, sampled in a trial of the OX40 agonist ivuxolimab. The chain couples TRBV7-2 to TRBJ2-1, with D possibly called TRBD1 or TRBD2 (6 bases each). The CDR3 is CASSSRGRLRGNEQFF. DNA for the CDR3: TGTGCCAGCAGCTCTAGGGGGAGGCTAAGGGGCAATGAGCAGTTCTTC.